The rows below give T cell receptor beta chains drawn from one sample of a study of blood T cell repertoires in COVID-19. Some clones are missing from TCRdb's copy, which holds only in-frame ones; the method was immunoSEQ multiplex PCR. The sample consists of about 83,000 clones, about 86% of them appearing once. The material sequenced was peripheral blood. These receptors all come from an elderly woman in a cohort sampled during active or convalescent COVID-19. Each CDR3 is given with its conserved first and last residue. Each record gives: V gene, J gene, clone size, D gene, CDR3 DNA, CDR3 protein. A D gene is named only where the DNA matches it firmly. The size of a clone is reported for some rows only, either as once, few or many, or as a class for expanded clones.

v_call: TRBV28; j_call: TRBJ1-4; clone_size: -; d_call: -; cdr3_nt: TGTGCCAGCAGGCCGACAGGTGTTAATGAAAAACTGTTTTTT; cdr3_aa: CASRPTGVNEKLFF
v_call: TRBV11-3; j_call: TRBJ2-1; clone_size: once; d_call: -; cdr3_nt: TGTGCCAGCAGCTTAGATGCCAGGGCGTACAATGAGCAGTTCTTC; cdr3_aa: CASSLDARAYNEQFF
v_call: TRBV5-1; j_call: TRBJ2-5; clone_size: -; d_call: TRBD1; cdr3_nt: TGCGCCAGCAGCGTGGACAGGGGGGGGACCCAGTACTTC; cdr3_aa: CASSVDRGGTQYF
v_call: TRBV30; j_call: TRBJ2-3; clone_size: once; d_call: TRBD1; cdr3_nt: TGTGCCTGGCGGACAGGCGGCGATACGCAGTATTTT; cdr3_aa: CAWRTGGDTQYF
v_call: TRBV18; j_call: TRBJ1-5; clone_size: -; d_call: TRBD1; cdr3_nt: TGTGCCAGCTCACCGCGAAGTTCACAGGGGGCTGTGAGCAATCAGCCCCAGCATTTT; cdr3_aa: CASSPRSSQGAVSNQPQHF
v_call: TRBV12-5; j_call: TRBJ1-2; clone_size: few; d_call: TRBD1; cdr3_nt: TGTGCTAGTGGGTTTTCCGGGACAGAACATGGCTACACCTTC; cdr3_aa: CASGFSGTEHGYTF
v_call: TRBV4-1; j_call: TRBJ1-1; clone_size: -; d_call: -; cdr3_nt: TGCGCCAGCAGGATCAAACGGATCAGGGACACTGAAGCTTTCTTT; cdr3_aa: CASRIKRIRDTEAFF
v_call: TRBV6-1; j_call: TRBJ2-7; clone_size: -; d_call: TRBD1; cdr3_nt: TGTGCCAGCAGTGAAAAGGACAGGGGCTACTACGAGCAGTACTTC; cdr3_aa: CASSEKDRGYYEQYF
v_call: TRBV3-1/TRBV3-2; j_call: TRBJ1-4; clone_size: -; d_call: TRBD1; cdr3_nt: TGTGCCAGCAGCCAAGACAGGGGGCGAAGTGAAAAACTGTTTTTT; cdr3_aa: CASSQDRGRSEKLFF
v_call: TRBV21-1; j_call: TRBJ2-1; clone_size: -; d_call: -; cdr3_nt: TGTGCCAGCACCTTGACACATCACACCTACAATGAGCAGTTCTTC; cdr3_aa: CASTLTHHTYNEQFF
v_call: TRBV5-1; j_call: TRBJ2-5; clone_size: -; d_call: TRBD2; cdr3_nt: TGCGCCAGCAGCCTGGGACTAGCGGGAGCTGGAGAGACCCAGTACTTC; cdr3_aa: CASSLGLAGAGETQYF
v_call: TRBV9; j_call: TRBJ2-1; clone_size: -; d_call: TRBD2; cdr3_nt: TGTGCCAGCAGCGTTAGTCCCGGGGGGAATGAGCAGTTCTTC; cdr3_aa: CASSVSPGGNEQFF
v_call: TRBV29-1; j_call: TRBJ2-3; clone_size: -; d_call: TRBD2; cdr3_nt: TGCAGCGTTGAATGGGGAAGCGCGGGAGGACCAGATACGCAGTATTTT; cdr3_aa: CSVEWGSAGGPDTQYF
v_call: TRBV19; j_call: TRBJ2-7; clone_size: once; d_call: TRBD2; cdr3_nt: TGTGCCAGTAGTAATCGACTAGCGGGAAGCTACGAGCAGTACTTC; cdr3_aa: CASSNRLAGSYEQYF
v_call: TRBV30; j_call: TRBJ2-1; clone_size: -; d_call: TRBD1; cdr3_nt: TGTGCCTGGAGCCCCGCTGGGACAGGGGGCTACAATGAGCAGTTCTTC; cdr3_aa: CAWSPAGTGGYNEQFF
v_call: TRBV19; j_call: TRBJ2-6; clone_size: -; d_call: -; cdr3_nt: TGTGCCAGTAGTATCGGGGTCCCCAACTCTGGGGCCAACGTCCTGACTTTC; cdr3_aa: CASSIGVPNSGANVLTF
v_call: TRBV7-3; j_call: TRBJ1-2; clone_size: -; d_call: -; cdr3_nt: TGTGCCAGCAGCCCAGGGGCAGGGGAGTATGGCTACACCTTC; cdr3_aa: CASSPGAGEYGYTF
v_call: TRBV18; j_call: TRBJ1-4; clone_size: -; d_call: -; cdr3_nt: TGTGCCAGCTCACCACCGAACGGAGGGGCTAATGAAAAACTGTTTTTT; cdr3_aa: CASSPPNGGANEKLFF
v_call: TRBV5-8; j_call: TRBJ2-1; clone_size: -; d_call: -; cdr3_nt: TGTGCCAGCAGCCCCGACGGGGCTAGGGGGTACAATGAGCAGTTCTTC; cdr3_aa: CASSPDGARGYNEQFF
v_call: TRBV4-1; j_call: TRBJ1-2; clone_size: -; d_call: -; cdr3_nt: TGCGCCAGCAGCCAAGAGCGGGGAATTAACTATGGCTACACCTTC; cdr3_aa: CASSQERGINYGYTF
v_call: TRBV24-1; j_call: TRBJ1-3; clone_size: -; d_call: -; cdr3_nt: TGTGCCACCAGTGGAACTCGACTGAACTCTGGAAACACCATATATTTT; cdr3_aa: CATSGTRLNSGNTIYF
v_call: TRBV9; j_call: TRBJ1-1; clone_size: -; d_call: TRBD1; cdr3_nt: TGTGCCAGCAGCAAAGAGGGGGCAACGGCTAACACTGAAGCTTTCTTT; cdr3_aa: CASSKEGATANTEAFF
v_call: TRBV14; j_call: TRBJ2-1; clone_size: -; d_call: -; cdr3_nt: TGTGCCAGCAGCCAAGCCCGAAGAGCTACAGGGATCCTCTACAATGAGCAGTTCTTC; cdr3_aa: CASSQARRATGILYNEQFF
v_call: TRBV5-1; j_call: TRBJ2-1; clone_size: -; d_call: TRBD2; cdr3_nt: TGCGCCAGCAGCTTGATGGCGGGAGGGCAATGGAATGAGCAGTTCTTC; cdr3_aa: CASSLMAGGQWNEQFF
v_call: TRBV3-1/TRBV3-2; j_call: TRBJ1-4; clone_size: -; d_call: -; cdr3_nt: TGTGCCAGCAGCCAAGATCTGAGGGTTGGAAAACTGTTTTTT; cdr3_aa: CASSQDLRVGKLFF
v_call: TRBV6-5; j_call: TRBJ2-2; clone_size: -; d_call: -; cdr3_nt: TGTGCCAGCAGTCGACAGGCGGACACCGGGGAGCTGTTTTTT; cdr3_aa: CASSRQADTGELFF
v_call: TRBV30; j_call: TRBJ1-2; clone_size: -; d_call: -; cdr3_nt: TGTGCCTGGGGGGGCTTGAGAGAAGCTAACTATGGCTACACCTTC; cdr3_aa: CAWGGLREANYGYTF
v_call: TRBV10-1; j_call: TRBJ1-1; clone_size: -; d_call: -; cdr3_nt: TGCGCCAGCAGTGGACAGATGAACACTGAAGCTTTCTTT; cdr3_aa: CASSGQMNTEAFF
v_call: TRBV20-1; j_call: TRBJ2-1; clone_size: -; d_call: TRBD2; cdr3_nt: TGCAGGAAAGCGGGAGTCAGTGAGCAGTTCTTC; cdr3_aa: CRKAGVSEQFF
v_call: TRBV3-1/TRBV3-2; j_call: TRBJ1-2; clone_size: -; d_call: -; cdr3_nt: TGTGCCAGCAGCCAATCCGGGATCCCTTCCTATGGCTACACCTTC; cdr3_aa: CASSQSGIPSYGYTF
v_call: TRBV5-8; j_call: TRBJ1-3; clone_size: few; d_call: -; cdr3_nt: TGTGCCAGCAGCTTACAGGGCAACTCTGGAAACACCATATATTTT; cdr3_aa: CASSLQGNSGNTIYF
v_call: TRBV19; j_call: TRBJ2-1; clone_size: few; d_call: TRBD1; cdr3_nt: TGTGCCAGTAGTATGACAGGGGTCAATGAGCAGTTCTTC; cdr3_aa: CASSMTGVNEQFF
v_call: TRBV9; j_call: TRBJ2-5; clone_size: -; d_call: TRBD2; cdr3_nt: TGTGCCAGCAGCCCAGGACTAGCGGGAAAAGAGACCCAGTACTTC; cdr3_aa: CASSPGLAGKETQYF
v_call: TRBV5-6; j_call: TRBJ1-1; clone_size: -; d_call: -; cdr3_nt: TGTGCCAGCAGCTTTGGAGGGGCATTAGCTTTCTTT; cdr3_aa: CASSFGGALAFF
v_call: TRBV27; j_call: TRBJ2-1; clone_size: -; d_call: -; cdr3_nt: TGTGCCAGCAGCGGAGGGACCCCCCTTAAATACAATGAGCAGTTCTTC; cdr3_aa: CASSGGTPLKYNEQFF
v_call: TRBV6-5; j_call: TRBJ1-2; clone_size: -; d_call: TRBD1; cdr3_nt: TGTGCCAGCAGTTACTCCGGACAGGGAGGTGGCTACACCTTC; cdr3_aa: CASSYSGQGGGYTF
v_call: TRBV5-1; j_call: TRBJ2-4; clone_size: once; d_call: TRBD2; cdr3_nt: TGCGCCAGCAGCCCGGGACTAGCGGGATTCGGCATTCAGTACTTC; cdr3_aa: CASSPGLAGFGIQYF
v_call: TRBV2; j_call: TRBJ1-2; clone_size: once; d_call: TRBD1; cdr3_nt: TGTGCCAGCAGTGAAGCTATGATAGTAGGATCCGGACAGGGGGCTAGTGGCTACACCTTC; cdr3_aa: CASSEAMIVGSGQGASGYTF
v_call: TRBV4-1; j_call: TRBJ2-2; clone_size: -; d_call: -; cdr3_nt: TGCGCCAGCAGCCAAGCTCCCCCCGGGGAGCTGTTTTTT; cdr3_aa: CASSQAPPGELFF
v_call: TRBV18; j_call: TRBJ2-7; clone_size: -; d_call: TRBD2; cdr3_nt: TGTGCCAGCTCACCACCGATCCTAGCGGGAGGCCGAACCGTGGTGAAGTCCTACGAGCAGTACTTC; cdr3_aa: CASSPPILAGGRTVVKSYEQYF
v_call: TRBV28; j_call: TRBJ2-5; clone_size: -; d_call: TRBD2; cdr3_nt: TGTGCCAGCAGTTGGACTAGCGTAGAGACCCAGTACTTC; cdr3_aa: CASSWTSVETQYF
v_call: TRBV3-1/TRBV3-2; j_call: TRBJ1-4; clone_size: -; d_call: -; cdr3_nt: TGTGCCAGCAGCCATACTGGAACAGACAGGTTCGAAAAACTGTTTTTT; cdr3_aa: CASSHTGTDRFEKLFF
v_call: TRBV5-1; j_call: TRBJ2-1; clone_size: once; d_call: TRBD2; cdr3_nt: TGCGCCAGCAGCTTGGCCACGCTAGCGGACTACAATGAGCAGTTCTTC; cdr3_aa: CASSLATLADYNEQFF
v_call: TRBV29-1; j_call: TRBJ1-2; clone_size: -; d_call: -; cdr3_nt: TGCAGCGTTGAAGTTGTTACAGGGACTGGCTACACCTTC; cdr3_aa: CSVEVVTGTGYTF
v_call: TRBV3-1/TRBV3-2; j_call: TRBJ1-1; clone_size: -; d_call: -; cdr3_nt: TGTGCCAGCAGCCAAGATAGCGGGGGTCGGATGGCTTTCTTT; cdr3_aa: CASSQDSGGRMAFF
v_call: TRBV5-8; j_call: TRBJ1-2; clone_size: -; d_call: TRBD1; cdr3_nt: TGTGCCAGCAGCTACGCGGGACAGGGCCACTATGGCTACACCTTC; cdr3_aa: CASSYAGQGHYGYTF
v_call: TRBV28; j_call: TRBJ1-2; clone_size: -; d_call: TRBD1; cdr3_nt: TGTGCCAGCAGAACGGGACAGGCTAGCGTCTTGGGCTACACCTTC; cdr3_aa: CASRTGQASVLGYTF
v_call: TRBV21-1; j_call: TRBJ1-1; clone_size: -; d_call: -; cdr3_nt: TGTGCCAGCAGCAAAGTGGCAGGCACTGAAGCTTTCTTT; cdr3_aa: CASSKVAGTEAFF
v_call: TRBV6-5; j_call: TRBJ1-5; clone_size: -; d_call: TRBD1; cdr3_nt: TGTGCCAGCAGGGAGCCGGGACAGAAGAATCAGCCCCAGCATTTT; cdr3_aa: CASREPGQKNQPQHF
v_call: TRBV2; j_call: TRBJ2-1; clone_size: -; d_call: TRBD1; cdr3_nt: TGTGCCAGCAACGGACAGGGAGGCAATGAGCAGTTCTTC; cdr3_aa: CASNGQGGNEQFF
v_call: TRBV30; j_call: TRBJ2-2; clone_size: -; d_call: TRBD1; cdr3_nt: TGTGGCTGGGACAGGGGGTTTAACACCGGGGAGCTGTTTTTT; cdr3_aa: CGWDRGFNTGELFF
v_call: TRBV5-5; j_call: TRBJ1-3; clone_size: -; d_call: -; cdr3_nt: TGTGCCAGCAGCTTGGAACCGGTCATCTCTGGAAACACCATATATTTT; cdr3_aa: CASSLEPVISGNTIYF
v_call: TRBV20-1; j_call: TRBJ2-1; clone_size: few; d_call: TRBD1; cdr3_nt: TGCAGTGCTAGTTGGGCCGGGACAGGGTTCTCCAATGAGCAGTTCTTC; cdr3_aa: CSASWAGTGFSNEQFF
v_call: TRBV18; j_call: TRBJ2-7; clone_size: -; d_call: -; cdr3_nt: TGTGCCAGCTCACGAGAGACAGGTGGCAACTACGAGCAGTACTTC; cdr3_aa: CASSRETGGNYEQYF
v_call: TRBV6-5; j_call: TRBJ1-5; clone_size: -; d_call: TRBD1; cdr3_nt: TGTGCCAGCGTCGGACAGGGAGTCAATCAGCCCCAGCATTTT; cdr3_aa: CASVGQGVNQPQHF
v_call: TRBV5-6; j_call: TRBJ2-3; clone_size: -; d_call: -; cdr3_nt: TGTGCCAGCAGCCGACACCGATTTGGTACCGATACGCAGTATTTT; cdr3_aa: CASSRHRFGTDTQYF
v_call: TRBV5-5; j_call: TRBJ2-7; clone_size: -; d_call: -; cdr3_nt: TGTGCCAGCAGCTCACAGACAGGTCCCGTCGGGCAGTACTTC; cdr3_aa: CASSSQTGPVGQYF
v_call: TRBV11-2; j_call: TRBJ1-1; clone_size: -; d_call: TRBD1; cdr3_nt: TGTGCCAGCAGCCGGGACAGGTTGAACACTGAAGCTTTCTTT; cdr3_aa: CASSRDRLNTEAFF
v_call: TRBV11-2; j_call: TRBJ2-1; clone_size: -; d_call: -; cdr3_nt: TGTGCCAGCACCGGCCGGGGTGAGCAGTTCTTC; cdr3_aa: CASTGRGEQFF